The 32 T cell receptor beta chains reported below all come from one sample, sequenced in a study of T cells and Merkel cell carcinoma outcomes. Profiling relied on immunoSEQ multiplex PCR, and the TCRdb table lists in-frame clones only, not all of them. The data hold some 19,000 clones, with over 75% observed a single time. The specimen was tumor tissue from Merkel cell carcinoma. Receptors originate from a human donor with Merkel cell carcinoma.

This chain links TRBV4-1 with TRBJ1-2, with 9 bases matching TRBD1. The germline V gene encodes CDR1 MGHRA and CDR2 YSYEKL. This CDR3 spans 14 amino acids. V lost 0 bases, J lost 12 bases, and 8 bases stayed unmatched. In nucleotides, the CDR3 is TGCGCCAGCAGCCAAGATAGGGGACAGGGATTCGACACCTTC. Amino acid sequence: CASSQDRGQGFDTF.

This clone came up a few times. This CDR3 reads CASSLFIGDLGTEAFF. The DNA of the CDR3 is TGTGCCAGCAGCTTGTTTATCGGAGATTTAGGCACTGAAGCTTTCTTT. This chain links TRBV11-2 with TRBJ1-1; D unresolved. The CDR3 consists of 16 residues. The germline V gene has CDR1 SGHAT and CDR2 FQNNGV. Deletions cut 3 bases from V and 4 bases from J, with 18 bases between.

The CDR3 protein is CASSLPQGLGTEAFF. CDR3 coding DNA: TGTGCCAGCAGCTTACCACAGGGGTTAGGGACTGAAGCTTTCTTT. The V gene is TRBV11-3, the J gene TRBJ1-1; 7 bases agree with TRBD1. V was pared by 2 bases and J by 5 bases, with 8 bases of the junction left unmatched. The length of the CDR3 is 15 residues. Germline CDR1 SGHNT, CDR2 YENEEA.

V gene TRBV5-4 combines with J gene TRBJ2-5; 7 bases agree with TRBD2. The CDR3 totals 12 residues. The junction had 7 bases not matched to a gene; V was cut back by 8 bases and J by 6 bases. Germline V gene sequence: CDR1 SGHNT, CDR2 YYREEE (reference sequence). The CDR3 loop is CASGQSGKTQYF. In DNA form, the CDR3 reads TGTGCCAGTGGGCAGAGCGGGAAGACCCAGTACTTC.

This chain joins TRBV9 and TRBJ1-2; D ambiguous. The CDR3 sequence is 12 residues long. Trimming removed 0 bases from V and 6 bases from J, with 6 bases in between. The germline gives CDR1 SGDLS, CDR2 YYNGEE. The CDR3: CASSVEQDGYTF. CDR3 nucleotides: TGTGCCAGCAGCGTAGAGCAGGATGGCTACACCTTC.

By proportion, this clone is medium-sized. This sample includes further DNA sequences coding for the same CDR3. The chain carries TRBV7-8 and TRBJ2-7, with TRBD1 matching over 8 bases. The V gene's germline CDR1 is SGHVS and CDR2 FQNEAQ. V lost 4 bases and J lost 0; bases outside the gene matches: 5. The CDR3 totals 15 residues. CDR3 amino acids: CASSSRQGPSYEQYF. The CDR3 nucleotides are TGTGCCAGCAGCTCCAGACAGGGGCCCTCCTACGAGCAGTACTTC.

In DNA form, the CDR3 reads TGTGCCAGCAGTTATCGGGACACTTACTACGAGCAGTACTTC. Translation gives CASSYRDTYYEQYF. The V gene is TRBV6-5, the J gene TRBJ2-7; D perhaps matches TRBD1 (6 bases). The germline V gene encodes CDR1 MNHEY and CDR2 SVGAGI. The CDR3 is made up of 14 amino acids. The V end lost 3 bases, the J end lost 3 bases, and 12 bases lay between the germline ends.

The chain uses TRBV6-1 and TRBJ2-3; no firm D call. Trimming cost V 4 bases and J 2 bases, with 13 bases left between them. Germline assignment: CDR1 MNHNS and CDR2 SASEGT. The CDR3 is 15 amino acids. CDR3 bases: TGTGCCAGCAGTGGGAATGGGTTTTTCACAGATACGCAGTATTTT. As protein: CASSGNGFFTDTQYF.

This clone was counted once. The V call is TRBV10-3, the J call TRBJ2-1; 11 bases fit TRBD2. The CDR3 is 13 residues long. Per germline, CDR1 ENHRY and CDR2 SYGVKD. Trimming removed 10 bases from V and 10 bases from J; junction bases left unmatched: 9. Here the CDR3 reads CATGLAAQSEQFF. The CDR3 DNA reads as TGTGCCACGGGACTAGCGGCGCAAAGCGAGCAGTTCTTC.

This clone was seen a handful of times. The rearrangement joins TRBV5-1 to TRBJ2-7; no clear D gene. Trimming took 1 base from V and 3 from J, leaving 5 bases between them. Germline V gene lookup returns CDR1 SGHRS and CDR2 YFSETQ. This CDR3 has 12 amino acids. The CDR3: CASSLSNYEQYF. The DNA for the CDR3 is TGCGCCAGCAGCTTGTCTAACTACGAGCAGTACTTC.

The chain uses TRBV10-3 and TRBJ2-7, with D maybe TRBD1 (6 bases). The germline gives CDR1 ENHRY, CDR2 SYGVKD. The CDR3 loop spans 14 amino acids. Trimming removed 2 bases from V and 3 bases from J, with 11 bases in between. The CDR3 spells CAISETDRYYEQYF. CDR3 bases: TGTGCCATCAGTGAGACCGACAGGTACTACGAGCAGTACTTC.

This clone was seen a handful of times. This chain uses TRBV7-9 with TRBJ1-4; 8 bases match TRBD1. J was trimmed by 5 bases and V by 6 bases; bases with no gene match: 5. This CDR3 has 14 amino acids. Germline assignment: CDR1 SEHNR and CDR2 FQNEAQ (reference sequence). The CDR3 DNA reads TGTGCCAGCAGGTTACAGGGGGTAAATGAAAAACTGTTTTTT. This encodes CASRLQGVNEKLFF.

The genes are TRBV4-2 and TRBJ1-2, with D uncertain. This CDR3 has 15 residues. Germline V lookup: CDR1 LGHNA, CDR2 YNFKEQ. The V gene lost 0 bases and the J gene lost 8 bases, with 16 bases spanning the gap. The CDR3 sequence is CASSQDLDPLTGYTF. The CDR3 DNA is TGTGCCAGCAGCCAAGATCTCGACCCCCTAACGGGCTACACCTTC.

V usage is TRBV7-2 and J usage is TRBJ2-3; D is unresolved. The germline V gene encodes CDR1 SGHTA and CDR2 FQGNSA. V lost 4 bases and J lost 0, with 5 bases in between. The CDR3 extends over 13 amino acids. CDR3 residues: CASSSGSTDTQYF. The CDR3 nucleotides read TGTGCCAGCAGCTCGGGTAGCACAGATACGCAGTATTTT.

This rearrangement joins TRBV19 to TRBJ1-1; D possibly corresponds to TRBD1 (5 bases). CDR1 and CDR2 (germline): LNHDA, SQIVND (reference sequence). The CDR3 totals 14 residues. Trimming pared 10 bases from V and 1 base from J, leaving 16 bases between. The CDR3 coding sequence is TGTGCCACCAGGGATGTGATCTGGAACACTGAAGCTTTCTTT. Its translation is CATRDVIWNTEAFF.

This clone appeared a single time. This chain joins TRBV5-5 and TRBJ2-5; 7 bases map to TRBD2. The CDR3 is 19 residues long. J lost 4 bases, V lost 0 bases, and 18 bases had no gene match. Germline lookup yields CDR1 SGHKS and CDR2 YYEKEE (reference sequence). The CDR3 protein is CASSLGARIRRGTVETQYF. CDR3 sequence (DNA): TGTGCCAGCAGCTTGGGGGCCCGCATCAGGCGGGGGACGGTAGAGACCCAGTACTTC. Using reference TRBV5-5 and TRBJ2-5 for the parts outside the CDR3, the full variable domain is DAGVTQSPTHLIKTRGQQVTLRCSPISGHKSVSWYQQVLGQGPQFIFQYYEKEERGRGNFPDRFSARQFPNYSSELNVNALLLGDSALYLCASSLGARIRRGTVETQYFGPGTRLLVL.

The chain has TRBV5-6 and TRBJ2-7; either TRBD1 or TRBD2 may fit D (5 bases each). Trimming removed 1 base from V and 2 bases from J, with 7 bases in between. The CDR3 spans 13 residues. The germline V gene has CDR1 SGHDT and CDR2 YYEEEE. The CDR3 nucleotides are TGTGCCAGCAGCTTGTTGGGGGCCTACGAGCAGTACTTC. This gives the protein CASSLLGAYEQYF.

V and J are TRBV13 and TRBJ2-7; D gene unclear. The CDR3 consists of 14 residues. V was pared by 3 bases and J by 3 bases, with 12 bases between. Per the germline V gene, CDR1 is PRHDT and CDR2 is FYEKMQ (reference sequence). CDR3 nucleotides: TGTGCCAGCAGCTTGGGCAGGACGGTCTACGAGCAGTACTTC. Protein sequence: CASSLGRTVYEQYF.

The chain recombines TRBV7-2 with TRBJ2-7; D gene unclear. Germline CDR1 and CDR2: SGHTA and FQGNSA. V was pared by 6 bases and J by 2 bases, with 11 bases between. CDR3 length: 13 residues. CDR3 in DNA: TGTGCCAGCAGTCCCGACGGAGCCTACGAGCAGTACTTC. Translated: CASSPDGAYEQYF.

The V call is TRBV4-2, the J call TRBJ2-5; no reliable D call. Trimming removed 3 bases at V and 1 base at J, with 18 bases between. CDR3 length: 17 residues. Germline CDR1 LGHNA, CDR2 YNFKEQ. As DNA, the CDR3 is TGTGCCAGCAGCCATCCCTACTCCCTTAGGGCCCAAGAGACCCAGTACTTC. It codes for CASSHPYSLRAQETQYF.

This clone was seen a handful of times. The CDR3 loop reads CASSISRAAYQETQYF. CDR3 bases: TGTGCCAGTAGTATATCTCGGGCAGCCTACCAAGAGACCCAGTACTTC. The chain links TRBV19 to TRBJ2-5, with no clear D. CDR1 is LNHDA and CDR2 is SQIVND in the germline V gene (reference sequence). V dropped 2 bases and J dropped 0 bases, with 13 bases sitting between them. The CDR3 is made up of 16 amino acids.

The chain combines TRBV27 with TRBJ2-7; tentatively, D is TRBD1 or TRBD2 (6 bases each). CDR3 length: 15 amino acids. In germline, CDR1 is MNHEY, CDR2 SMNVEV (reference sequence). The V end was cut by 5 bases, the J end by 10 bases, with 24 bases between. This CDR3 reads CASSPTGLRGGYQYF. As DNA, the CDR3 is TGTGCCAGCAGTCCGACCGGGCTCCGAGGGGGGTATCAGTACTTC.

This clone was observed once. The chain has TRBV4-1 and TRBJ2-3; 14 nucleotides align to TRBD2. CDR3 length: 20 residues. After removal of 0 bases from V and 6 bases from J, the junction contained 14 bases not matched to a gene. CDR1 is MGHRA, CDR2 YSYEKL, per germline. CDR3 DNA sequence: TGCGCCAGCAGCCAAGATTGGACTAGCGGGGGGCCCTCGCGGGTGGATACGCAGTATTTT. Translation: CASSQDWTSGGPSRVDTQYF.

The rearrangement uses TRBV6-6 and TRBJ2-6; D is undetermined. Germline V gives CDR1 MNHNY, CDR2 SVGAGI (reference sequence). Trimming stripped 3 bases from V and 2 bases from J, with 5 bases between. The CDR3 totals 14 residues. This CDR3 reads CASSYLAGANVLTF. CDR3 sequence (DNA): TGTGCCAGCAGTTATTTAGCTGGGGCCAACGTCCTGACTTTC.

The rearrangement uses TRBV5-1 and TRBJ2-7, with 8 positions matching TRBD1. The CDR3 totals 13 residues. V dropped 8 bases and J dropped 3; count of bases not matched to a gene: 7. Germline CDR1 reads SGHRS; CDR2 reads YFSETQ. For the CDR3, the DNA is TGCGCCAGTCAGGGACAGGCTAACTACGAGCAGTACTTC. It translates to CASQGQANYEQYF.

The chain carries TRBV9 and TRBJ1-5; possibly TRBD1 for D (6 bases). Trimming shortened V by 3 bases and J by 4 bases, and 11 bases separated the two germline ends. The CDR3 contains 14 residues. Germline lookup yields CDR1 SGDLS and CDR2 YYNGEE. CDR3 protein: CASSGGQTNQPQHF. In DNA, the CDR3 is TGTGCCAGCAGCGGTGGACAGACTAATCAGCCCCAGCATTTT.

This clone has a single count. V is TRBV7-9 and J is TRBJ1-4; D is perhaps TRBD1 (5 bases). Trimming took 5 bases from V and 4 from J, leaving 14 bases between them. Germline values: CDR1 SEHNR, CDR2 FQNEAQ (reference sequence). The length of the CDR3 is 15 residues. The DNA of the CDR3 is TGTGCCAGCAGCCAAGACCGGGGCCGTAATGAAAAACTGTTTTTT. It translates to CASSQDRGRNEKLFF. The full variable domain, with the rest looked up from reference TRBV7-9 and TRBJ1-4, is DTGVSQNPRHKITKRGQNVTFRCDPISEHNRLYWYRQTLGQGPEFLTYFQNEAQLEKSRLLSDRFSAERPKGSFSTLEIQRTEQGDSAMYLCASSQDRGRNEKLFFGSGTQLSVL.

The chain combines TRBV4-1 with TRBJ2-7; TRBD1 might be the D (5 bases). The CDR3 is 14 residues long. Looked up from germline, CDR1 is MGHRA and CDR2 is YSYEKL. Trimming stripped 0 bases from V and 4 bases from J, with 10 bases between. CDR3 in DNA: TGCGCCAGCAGCCAAGACAGGGTCCCTTACGAGCAGTACTTC. This gives the protein CASSQDRVPYEQYF.

This clone was counted a single time. V is TRBV10-3 and J is TRBJ2-7; 9 bases map to TRBD1. Looked up from germline, CDR1 is ENHRY and CDR2 is SYGVKD. CDR3 length: 13 residues. With 7 bases clipped from V and 5 bases from J, the junction kept 6 bases outside the gene matches. This CDR3 reads CAIMTGGHHEQYF. As DNA, the CDR3 is TGTGCCATCATGACAGGGGGACACCACGAGCAGTACTTC.

V gene TRBV7-2 combines with J gene TRBJ1-5; no definite D call. Deletions cut 2 bases from V and 5 bases from J, with 13 bases between. The germline gives CDR1 SGHTA, CDR2 FQGNSA. The CDR3 length is 15 residues. This CDR3 reads CASSLKAQTYQPQHF. The CDR3 DNA is TGTGCCAGCAGCTTAAAAGCACAGACCTATCAGCCCCAGCATTTT.

The CDR3 bases are TGTGCCAGCAGCTTAGACCGAGGTAGCTCTGGAAACACCATATATTTT. The encoded protein is CASSLDRGSSGNTIYF. The chain recombines TRBV7-2 with TRBJ1-3; no clear D. The CDR3 covers 16 residues. Germline V lookup: CDR1 SGHTA, CDR2 FQGNSA. V was pared by 1 base and J by 0 bases, with 10 bases between.

The V and J genes are TRBV4-2 and TRBJ2-3, with a weak D call TRBD2 (5 bases). Per the germline V gene, CDR1 is LGHNA and CDR2 is YNFKEQ. Trimming removed 3 bases from V and 6 bases from J, with 16 bases in between. The CDR3 is 15 residues long. As DNA, the CDR3 is TGTGCCAGCAGCCAGGGATTAAGGGAGAAGGATACGCAGTATTTT. Its protein product is CASSQGLREKDTQYF.